Listed below are T cell receptor beta chains from one sample, sequenced in a study of CD8 T cells in Susac syndrome. TCRdb analysed the immunoSEQ multiplex PCR reads with MiXCR anew, one entry per CDR3 protein. The sample holds some 120,000 distinct CDR3 sequences, just under 95% seen once. The sample comprised CD8+ T cells from PBMCs. Every receptor here comes from a human donor with Susac syndrome. CDR3s include the opening cysteine and the closing phenylalanine or tryptophan. Some rows have no size entry. The others give once, few or many, or a class for an expanded clone.

size	V	J	CDR3
NA	TRBV5-6	TRBJ2-2	CASSSYQVGEVPNTGELFF
once	TRBV6-6	TRBJ2-3	CASSYDDSSDTQYF
NA	TRBV3-1	TRBJ2-3	CASSQMAEYTDTQYF
NA	TRBV9	TRBJ1-2	CASYSSGNYGYTF
NA	TRBV12-3/TRBV12-4	TRBJ1-2	CASTRGYGYTF
NA	TRBV6-2/TRBV6-3	TRBJ1-4	CASSYGGEGANEKLFF
once	TRBV12-3/TRBV12-4	TRBJ1-2	CASSFEVHYGYTF
NA	TRBV10-3	TRBJ1-1	CAISESRVEAFF
NA	TRBV27	TRBJ2-3	CASSLLAGGLRTDTQYF
NA	TRBV4-3	TRBJ1-2	CASSQDRPHDNYGYTF
NA	TRBV20-1	TRBJ1-3	CSAPADGRDSVPFEHF
NA	TRBV3-1	TRBJ2-5	CASSQERLLQETQYF
NA	TRBV5-1	TRBJ2-1	CASSGDFEQFF
NA	TRBV5-1	TRBJ1-2	CASKGAGYGYTF
NA	TRBV4-1	TRBJ2-2	CASSLTNPYTGELFF
once	TRBV20-1	TRBJ2-6	CSARLRQAVSSGANVLTF
NA	TRBV9	TRBJ2-1	CASSVEWGSNEQFF
NA	TRBV6-5	TRBJ2-1	CASSGGTGEEQFF
NA	TRBV7-9	TRBJ2-2	CASSLGARRTKNTGELFF
once	TRBV4-3	TRBJ2-7	CASSPYFGAGLFYEQYF
NA	TRBV4-3	TRBJ1-1	CASSQDWGQNTEAFF
NA	TRBV7-7	TRBJ1-5	CASSSHHSGTGDRHPQHF
NA	TRBV7-2	TRBJ2-7	CASSLDPLSSYEQYF
NA	TRBV5-4	TRBJ1-4	CASSLNYDEKLFF
NA	TRBV4-2	TRBJ1-3	CASSQDTWGLGNTIYF
NA	TRBV21-1	TRBJ2-7	CASPTEDRGYEQYF
NA	TRBV7-3	TRBJ2-3	CASSPTSGRSDTQYF
NA	TRBV11-2	TRBJ1-5	CASSTTGGSNQPQHF
NA	TRBV7-9	TRBJ2-3	CASSYPSGTSGPSTDTQYF
once	TRBV2	TRBJ2-7	CASSGDAYEQYF
NA	TRBV27	TRBJ1-2	CASSSGTAYGYTF
NA	TRBV21-1	TRBJ1-6	CASSKEQGDSPLHF
NA	TRBV12-3/TRBV12-4	TRBJ2-3	CASSFIGVGTDTQYF
once	TRBV12-3/TRBV12-4	TRBJ2-5	CASRRSLETQYF
NA	TRBV19	TRBJ2-3	CASRASGTADTQYF
NA	TRBV12-3/TRBV12-4	TRBJ1-2	CAQTDSLMRYTF
NA	TRBV19	TRBJ1-3	CASNPTGQAPSGNTIYF
NA	TRBV7-9	TRBJ1-2	CASSLGGRYGYTF
few	TRBV7-2	TRBJ2-7	CASSFISEGGEQYF
NA	TRBV9	TRBJ1-3	CASSGHYSGNTIYF
NA	TRBV20-1	TRBJ2-7	CSASEQGVDYEQYF
NA	TRBV28	TRBJ1-1	CASSFTGRTEAFF
NA	TRBV6-2/TRBV6-3	TRBJ1-2	CASSYQIPTGGFDGYTF
once	TRBV9	TRBJ2-2	CASSATGANTGELFF
NA	TRBV6-1	TRBJ1-1	CASSESQAPNTEAFF
NA	TRBV20-1	TRBJ2-1	CSANGLAAYNEQFF
once	TRBV28	TRBJ2-4	CASSRDRLAKNIQYF
NA	TRBV7-3	TRBJ2-3	CASSSSGSSTDTQYF
once	TRBV19	TRBJ2-3	CASSILDGADTQYF